This T cell receptor (beta chain) is drawn from a study of control samples from healthy donors and cancer patients (dated by TCRdb to 2018 to 2021). A word on this clone: Its antigen is still unknown. No much larger clone is present one base from it, and per-base qualities are unavailable.

The library relied on the immunoSEQ multiplex PCR assay. The source is immuneACCESS, and TCRdb retained only in-frame sequences with V and J called. Part of the clones is not carried over; for the studies checked, unresolved V genes explain less than half of this, and the remainder is unexplained. This sample lists 75,000 to 100,000 clones; approximately 89% were detected once. Of the sample, less than 7% falls within the top ten clones. The CDR3 spans 12 residues, from the cysteine through the phenylalanine. The only DNA kept is the CDR3, 36 bases in frame from the first base. The germline V gene provides CDR1 WSHSY and CDR2 SAAADI. V is pared back by 5 bases and J by 3 bases, with 5 bases lying between the germline termini.

Sequenced: blood. The sequence came from a man between 45 and 60 years old in good health. The rearranged segments are TRBV10-2 and TRBJ1-5, with no confident D gene call. The CDR3 reads as follows: CASSSINQPQHF. The DNA sequence is given as TGCGCCAGCAGTTCTATCAATCAGCCCCAGCATTTT.